This TCR beta chain was sequenced for a study of read filtering for tumor transcriptome and immune sequencing. Study-wide context: Mean patient age was roughly 61 years, range about 40 to 85; approximately 18 male, roughly 14 female. After DNase treatment, RNA was made into whole-transcriptome libraries. By R-ISS, stages I, II and III held 8, 16 and 7 patients.

This clonotype was counted many times. Germline V lookup: CDR1 DFQATT, CDR2 SNEGSKA (reference sequence). Between the trimmed V and J ends, which lost 5 bases and 5 bases, there was a span of 18 bases. CDR3 size: 14 residues. Sampling of bone marrow took place during active disease in every patient. This library used roughly 400 ng RNA and molecular barcoded adaptors spanning alpha/delta and beta/gamma chains. A single record per CDR3 protein comes from TCRdb applying MiXCR to the reads. The sample holds some 130,000 distinct CDR3 sequences, 10% to 15% seen once. This TCR derives from a donor at least 40 years old with multiple myeloma. The sample taken for sequencing was a population of CD138-negative cells sorted from bone marrow. The chain employs TRBV20-1 and TRBJ1-1; possibly TRBD1 for D (5 bases). The CDR3, as DNA: TGCAGTGCTCGAACGGCGGGGGGAAGAACTGAAGCTTTCTTT. Translated, it gives CSARTAGGRTEAFF.